This T cell receptor beta chain emerged from a study of blood T cell repertoires in COVID-19. As for the study in general: Acute and convalescent COVID-19 specimens originated in the United States, Italy and Spain. From T cells, B-cell-depleted T cells, or PBMCs came the material, which was cDNA or gDNA.

Study members were between roughly 18 and 89 years old and lived in over 20 US regions. Per the study methods: Amplification from reference gene primers served as the basis for estimated nucleated cell counts. Repertoires were generated with immunoSEQ multiplex PCR, while TCRdb's copy carries only in-frame clones and drops some. V and J calls and clone size are those listed in that table; D and trimming were worked out from the DNA. The data contain about 400,000 clones, approximately 88% of them seen just once; the ten biggest clones take up approximately 0.96%. Germline trimming cut 3 bases from V and 0 bases from J; bases unmatched to any gene: 5. Germline CDR1 is SEHNR and CDR2 is FQNEAQ (reference sequence). This CDR3 contains 16 residues.

Sequencing was carried out using PBMCs or T cells enriched from blood (not recorded which). The origin of this receptor is a woman in her thirties with acute COVID-19. The chain couples TRBV7-9 to TRBJ1-1, with 9 bases fitting TRBD1. The CDR3 DNA follows: TGTGCCAGCAGCTTTTGGACAGGGGACGTGAACACTGAAGCTTTCTTT. Protein: CASSFWTGDVNTEAFF.